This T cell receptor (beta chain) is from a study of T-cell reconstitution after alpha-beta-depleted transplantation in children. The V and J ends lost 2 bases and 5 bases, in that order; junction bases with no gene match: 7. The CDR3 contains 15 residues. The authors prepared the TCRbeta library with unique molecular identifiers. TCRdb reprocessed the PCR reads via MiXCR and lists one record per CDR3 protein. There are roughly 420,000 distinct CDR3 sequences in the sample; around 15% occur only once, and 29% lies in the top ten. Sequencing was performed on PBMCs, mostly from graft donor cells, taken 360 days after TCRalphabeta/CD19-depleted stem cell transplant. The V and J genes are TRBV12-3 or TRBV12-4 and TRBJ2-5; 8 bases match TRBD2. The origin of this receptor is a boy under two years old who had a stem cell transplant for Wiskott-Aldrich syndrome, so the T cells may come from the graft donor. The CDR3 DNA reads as TGTGCCAGCAGTTTAATTGCGGGAGGCGGGGAGACCCAGTACTTC. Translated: CASSLIAGGGETQYF.